This note documents a single TCR beta chain sequence. CDR1 is SNHLY, CDR2 FYNNEI, per germline. V was clipped by 5 bases and J by 10 bases, with 21 bases between them. CDR3 length: 16 residues. This sample was included in a study of blood T cell repertoires in COVID-19. Study background: COVID-19 samples from acute and convalescent phases originated in the United States, Italy and Spain.

Original analysis: Reference gene primer amplification yielded estimated nucleated cell counts. Sequenced by immunoSEQ multiplex PCR; TCRdb stores in-frame clones only, minus some. That table gives V, J and clone size, and the DNA gave D and trimming. The table records around 110,000 clones, 60% to 85% of them present only once. This sequence originates from a man in his 70s with acute or convalescent COVID-19. Sequencing used peripheral blood. The rearrangement uses TRBV2 and TRBJ1-6, with D tentatively TRBD1 (6 bases). The CDR3 DNA sequence: TGTGCCAGCAGTCCCCTCGGCGCAGGGGTGAGGTCACCCCTCCACTTT. It encodes CASSPLGAGVRSPLHF. The entire variable domain, with the rest obtained from reference TRBV2 and TRBJ1-6, is as follows: EPEVTQTPSHQVTQMGQEVILRCVPISNHLYFYWYRQILGQKVEFLVSFYNNEISEKSEIFDDQFSVERPDGSNFTLKIRSTKLEDSAMYFCASSPLGAGVRSPLHFGNGTRLTVT.